This T cell receptor beta chain was obtained from a study of cytomegalovirus exposure and HLA in healthy donors. Study information: It was reported in a later analysis that the approximately 120 validation repertoires used the same platform as the 500 to 700 first-cohort repertoires. Study results and limitations: Most TCR sequences were seen very rarely across donors, but some public TCRs occurred in many. Three CMV-associated chains were confirmed in vitro to be specific for CMV antigens. According to reports, the classifier identified cytomegalovirus status with high specificity and sensitivity.

The assay was immunoSEQ multiplex PCR, and TCRdb's table has in-frame clones only and misses some. This table has 350,000 or so clones, just over 85% appearing once. Remarks on this clone: No antigen is known for it.

V was clipped by 1 base and J by 1 base, with 11 bases between them. The germline V gene has CDR1 MDHEN and CDR2 SYDVKM. The CDR3 runs to 15 residues. The source is a woman aged 18 to 35 in good health and CMV-seronegative. The material sequenced was PBMCs. V and J are TRBV28 and TRBJ2-7, with D unclear. This CDR3 reads CASSLSYSLSYEQYF. The DNA for the CDR3 is TGTGCCAGCAGTTTATCCTACAGCCTTTCCTACGAGCAGTACTTC.